What follows are 29 T cell receptor beta chains derived from one specimen sequenced in a study of T cell responses to AZD1222 COVID-19 vaccine. Libraries were prepared by immunoSEQ multiplex PCR; TCRdb keeps only in-frame clonotypes and omits some of them. This table has some 180,000 clones, over 85% appearing once. Sequenced material: peripheral blood, taken 28 days after the second dose of the MenACWY control vaccine. These TCRs come from an adult who received the MenACWY meningococcal vaccine as a control.

The V and J genes are TRBV18 and TRBJ1-5; the match to TRBD1 covers 7 bases. The CDR3 runs to 15 residues. The trim removed 4 bases at V and 3 bases at J, leaving 6 bases unmatched. Per the germline V gene, CDR1 is KGHSH and CDR2 is LQKENI. The CDR3 nucleotides are TGTGCCAGCTCACTAGGGACAGTCACCAATCAGCCCCAGCATTTT. This gives the protein CASSLGTVTNQPQHF.

V usage is TRBV5-1 and J usage is TRBJ1-5, with D possibly matching TRBD1 (5 bases). V was pared by 0 bases and J by 4 bases, with 14 bases between. The germline V gene has CDR1 SGHRS and CDR2 YFSETQ. The CDR3 is made up of 16 amino acids. The CDR3 DNA sequence: TGCGCCAGCAGCTTGGAGGGCCGCGGGGGGAATCAGCCCCAGCATTTT. This gives the protein CASSLEGRGGNQPQHF.

This chain links TRBV10-3 with TRBJ2-3, with 11 positions matching TRBD2. CDR1 and CDR2 (germline): ENHRY, SYGVKD. V lost 3 bases to trimming and J lost 0 bases; unmatched junction nucleotides: 2. This CDR3 contains 16 residues. The CDR3 nucleotides are TGTGCCATCAGTGAACTAGCGGGGGTGAGCACAGATACGCAGTATTTT. Its translation: CAISELAGVSTDTQYF.

The rearrangement joins TRBV30 to TRBJ1-1; the match to TRBD1 covers 9 bases. This CDR3 has 14 residues. Looked up from germline, CDR1 is GTSNPN and CDR2 is SVGIG (reference sequence). The CDR3 DNA reads TGTGCTGTTGACAGGGGGACCTGGAGCACTGAAGCTTTCTTT. Translated: CAVDRGTWSTEAFF.

The gene calls are TRBV5-1 and TRBJ1-1, with TRBD1 matching 7 bases. Germline CDR1 reads SGHRS; CDR2 reads YFSETQ. V shed 5 bases, J shed 5 bases, and the junction held 12 bases outside the gene matches. The CDR3 is made up of 15 amino acids. The CDR3 region is CASREGARMGTEAFF. DNA for the CDR3: TGCGCCAGCAGGGAGGGGGCAAGGATGGGGACTGAAGCTTTCTTT.

About this clone itself: Relative to the germline gene, one junction end is altered; a read error may explain this. The V call is TRBV7-7, the J call TRBJ2-5; D may be TRBD1 (5 bases). Germline loops: CDR1 SSHAT, CDR2 FNYEAQ (reference sequence). The CDR3 sequence is 13 residues long. CDR3 amino acids: CASSPDSLETQYF. Here the CDR3 DNA reads TGTGCTAGCAGCCCCGACAGTCTTGAGACCCAGTACTTC.

The chain combines TRBV6-5 with TRBJ1-2; 11 bases agree with TRBD1. V was clipped by 4 bases and J by 0 bases; unmatched bases: 1. Germline lookup yields CDR1 MNHEY and CDR2 SVGAGI. The CDR3 runs to 15 residues. The CDR3 nucleotides are TGTGCCAGCAGTTGGGGACAGGGGGCTAACTATGGCTACACCTTC. Protein sequence: CASSWGQGANYGYTF.

V gene TRBV7-9 combines with J gene TRBJ2-3; D unresolved. The CDR3 has 12 residues. V dropped 3 bases and J dropped 1 base, with 2 bases sitting between them. The germline gives CDR1 SEHNR, CDR2 FQNEAQ (reference sequence). The DNA of the CDR3 is TGTGCCAGCAGCTTCGGCACAGATACGCAGTATTTT. This translates into CASSFGTDTQYF.

This clone came up once. The chain combines TRBV4-1 with TRBJ2-1; no clear D gene. Germline CDR1 MGHRA, CDR2 YSYEKL. The CDR3 length is 13 residues. V gave up 4 bases and J gave up 6 bases, with 10 bases separating them. The CDR3 sequence is CASSPTLSNEQFF. The CDR3 DNA is TGCGCCAGCAGCCCGACTTTGAGCAATGAGCAGTTCTTC.

The CDR3 sequence is CASSSRPEAGELFF. CDR3 bases: TGTGCCAGCTCATCCCGACCCGAGGCCGGGGAGCTGTTTTTT. The chain employs TRBV18 and TRBJ2-2; D gene ambiguous. Germline lookup yields CDR1 KGHSH and CDR2 LQKENI. Trimming stripped 5 bases from V and 6 bases from J, with 13 bases between. The CDR3 extends over 14 amino acids.

The chain is built from TRBV19 and TRBJ1-1, with D possibly matching TRBD1 (6 bases). Trimming took off 7 bases at V and 6 bases at J, with 21 bases between the two ends. CDR1 LNHDA and CDR2 SQIVND come from the germline V gene (reference sequence). The CDR3 runs to 15 residues. The CDR3 loop is CASTNRWGDIPEAFF. CDR3 nucleotide sequence: TGTGCCAGTACAAACCGGTGGGGGGACATTCCTGAAGCTTTCTTT.

The chain carries TRBV19 and TRBJ1-4, with 12 bases lining up with TRBD1. The CDR3 contains 17 residues. The V segment lost 4 bases and the J segment 3 bases; nucleotides outside the gene matches: 6. The germline V gene has CDR1 LNHDA and CDR2 SQIVND (reference sequence). The CDR3 DNA reads TGTGCCAGTAGTAAAAGGGACAGGGGGCTTTCTAATGAAAAACTGTTTTTT. Translated, it gives CASSKRDRGLSNEKLFF.

The chain employs TRBV19 and TRBJ1-5, with 9 bases fitting TRBD1. Per the germline V gene, CDR1 is LNHDA and CDR2 is SQIVND (reference sequence). The V segment lost 5 bases and the J segment 5 bases; nucleotides outside the gene matches: 4. The CDR3 length is 14 residues. The CDR3 loop reads CASSPQGAYQPQHF. The CDR3 DNA sequence: TGTGCCAGTAGTCCACAGGGGGCCTATCAGCCCCAGCATTTT.

The chain links TRBV7-9 to TRBJ2-1; a possible D gene is TRBD2 (6 bases). This CDR3 has 17 amino acids. The V gene's germline CDR1 is SEHNR and CDR2 FQNEAQ (reference sequence). V was pared by 1 base and J by 2 bases, with 15 bases between. In nucleotides, the CDR3 is TGTGCCAGCAGCTTAGAGGTCGGAGGGGAAGCCTACAATGAGCAGTTCTTC. Translated: CASSLEVGGEAYNEQFF.

The rearrangement joins TRBV29-1 to TRBJ2-3; TRBD2 is a possible D gene (6 bases). Trimming removed 6 bases at V and 3 bases at J, with 19 bases between. The CDR3 is 15 amino acids. Germline V gene lookup returns CDR1 SQVTM and CDR2 ANQGSEA. CDR3 region: CSVTGALGGTDTQYF. CDR3 nucleotide sequence: TGCAGCGTCACCGGGGCCCTGGGAGGAACAGATACGCAGTATTTT.

In the case of this clone: An end of the junction does not agree with germline; a read error may underlie this. The chain recombines TRBV19 with TRBJ2-6; tentatively, D is TRBD1 (5 bases). Germline CDR1 LNHDA, CDR2 SQIVND (reference sequence). This CDR3 contains 14 residues. The CDR3 DNA follows: TGTGCCAGTAGAATAGGGGCTGGGGCCAACGTCCTGACTTTC. It is translated as CASRIGAGANVLTF.

This clone showed up just a few times. This chain links TRBV4-2 with TRBJ1-3, with D perhaps matching TRBD1 (5 bases). The germline V gene has CDR1 LGHNA and CDR2 YNFKEQ. The length of the CDR3 is 17 residues. V was shortened by 0 bases and J by 2 bases, with 14 bases between the two germline ends. CDR3 nucleotide sequence: TGTGCCAGCAGCCAAGATCTTACAGGTCTTACTGGAAACACCATATATTTT. Encoded protein: CASSQDLTGLTGNTIYF.

J is TRBJ1-2 and V is TRBV7-2; D call uncertain. The CDR3 totals 13 residues. Germline lookup yields CDR1 SGHTA and CDR2 FQGNSA. The V gene lost 1 base and the J gene lost 8 bases, with 11 bases spanning the gap. The DNA for the CDR3 is TGTGCCAGCAGCTTAGTGTCGGGTCAGGGCTACACCTTC. It specifies CASSLVSGQGYTF. Combining the CDR3 with reference TRBV7-2 and TRBJ1-2 gives the whole variable domain GAGVSQSPSNKVTEKGKDVELRCDPISGHTALYWYRQSLGQGLEFLIYFQGNSAPDKSGLPSDRFSAERTGGSVSTLTIQRTQQEDSAVYLCASSLVSGQGYTFGSGTRLTVV.

The chain recombines TRBV7-3 with TRBJ2-2; 7 positions match TRBD1. CDR3 size: 15 residues. Trimming at V came to 3 bases and at J to 6 bases, leaving 7 bases not matched to a gene. Germline-derived CDR1 and CDR2 are SGHTA and FQGTGA. CDR3: CASSLRGPLAGELFF. DNA for the CDR3: TGTGCCAGCAGCTTGAGGGGGCCCTTAGCCGGGGAGCTGTTTTTT.

The chain combines TRBV18 with TRBJ2-3; D is undetermined. Deletions cut 3 bases from V and 5 bases from J, with 12 bases between. The CDR3 is made up of 14 amino acids. Germline assignment: CDR1 KGHSH and CDR2 LQKENI. The chain's CDR3 is CASSPLSSGDTQYF. DNA for the CDR3: TGTGCCAGCTCACCCTTGTCCTCGGGAGATACGCAGTATTTT.

The count of this clone is one. This sequence joins TRBV27 and TRBJ1-2; 8 bases are a match to TRBD1. The ends lost 6 bases at V and 6 bases at J; junction bases unmatched: 12. The CDR3 loop spans 15 amino acids. Germline CDR1 MNHEY, CDR2 SMNVEV (reference sequence). The CDR3 DNA sequence: TGTGCCAGCAGGCCTTCAGGGGGCGGTGGGAATGGCTACACCTTC. This encodes CASRPSGGGGNGYTF.

The chain employs TRBV7-8 and TRBJ1-1; D gene unclear. Trimming took off 5 bases at V and 5 bases at J, with 15 bases between the two ends. Germline lookup yields CDR1 SGHVS and CDR2 FQNEAQ. The CDR3 extends over 14 amino acids. CDR3 sequence (DNA): TGTGCCAGCAGCCCCAGCCGGAGAGGGACTGAAGCTTTCTTT. Translating gives CASSPSRRGTEAFF.

The chain combines TRBV5-4 with TRBJ2-1, with D tentatively TRBD2 (5 bases). CDR1 is SGHNT, CDR2 YYREEE, per germline (reference sequence). V lost 0 bases to trimming and J lost 7 bases, with 8 bases between them. The CDR3 is 13 residues long. The CDR3 sequence: CASSLVGGNEQFF. The CDR3, as DNA: TGTGCCAGCAGCTTGGTAGGCGGGAATGAGCAGTTCTTC.

This clone came up a few times. This chain uses TRBV7-8 with TRBJ2-2, with a possible D match to TRBD1 (6 bases). The V end lost 6 bases, the J end lost 6 bases, and 29 bases lay between the germline ends. The CDR3 loop spans 19 amino acids. Germline loops: CDR1 SGHVS, CDR2 FQNEAQ. In DNA, the CDR3 is TGTGCCAGCAGATACCGAACTCTTAGGACAGTAGTAAAATCCGGGGAGCTGTTTTTT. Its protein is CASRYRTLRTVVKSGELFF.

Here the CDR3 reads CASSSMKGGQVNEKLFF. CDR3 sequence (DNA): TGTGCCAGCAGCTCTATGAAAGGGGGACAGGTTAATGAAAAACTGTTTTTT. The chain recombines TRBV9 with TRBJ1-4, with 8 bases matching TRBD1. The CDR3 runs to 17 residues. Germline CDR1 is SGDLS and CDR2 is YYNGEE. With V trimmed by 4 bases and J by 4 bases, 12 bases remained unmatched.

This sequence joins TRBV2 and TRBJ2-4; D unresolved. V lost 8 bases and J 0 bases, leaving 11 bases between the germline ends. Looked up from germline, CDR1 is SNHLY and CDR2 is FYNNEI. The CDR3 covers 14 residues. CDR3 sequence (DNA): TGTGCCAGCGGCCGTAGGGTAGCCAAAAACATTCAGTACTTC. This translates into CASGRRVAKNIQYF. Looking up the rest from reference TRBV2 and TRBJ2-4 gives the full variable domain: EPEVTQTPSHQVTQMGQEVILRCVPISNHLYFYWYRQILGQKVEFLVSFYNNEISEKSEIFDDQFSVERPDGSNFTLKIRSTKLEDSAMYFCASGRRVAKNIQYFGAGTRLSVL.

The DNA for the CDR3 is TGTGCCAGCAGTTTAGCGCCCGGGACAGGCTACACCTTC. Encoded protein: CASSLAPGTGYTF. The chain uses TRBV12-3 or TRBV12-4 and TRBJ1-2; D might be TRBD1 (6 bases). Trimming left V 0 bases short and J 8 bases short, with 10 bases between. The CDR3 is 13 residues long.

The V and J genes are TRBV6-5 and TRBJ1-6; D remains ambiguous. Trimming removed 1 base at V and 0 bases at J, with 7 bases between. This CDR3 contains 16 residues. The germline gives CDR1 MNHEY, CDR2 SVGAGI. In DNA form, the CDR3 reads TGTGCCAGCAGTTACTATAGGAGCTCCTATAATTCACCCCTCCACTTT. The encoded protein is CASSYYRSSYNSPLHF.

The CDR3 DNA sequence: TGTGCCAGCAAGAGGGTGAGCACTGAAGCTTTCTTT. Translating gives CASKRVSTEAFF. V is TRBV12-3 or TRBV12-4 and J is TRBJ1-1; D uncertain. The CDR3 is 12 residues long. V was cut by 7 bases and J by 4 bases, with 10 bases left in between.